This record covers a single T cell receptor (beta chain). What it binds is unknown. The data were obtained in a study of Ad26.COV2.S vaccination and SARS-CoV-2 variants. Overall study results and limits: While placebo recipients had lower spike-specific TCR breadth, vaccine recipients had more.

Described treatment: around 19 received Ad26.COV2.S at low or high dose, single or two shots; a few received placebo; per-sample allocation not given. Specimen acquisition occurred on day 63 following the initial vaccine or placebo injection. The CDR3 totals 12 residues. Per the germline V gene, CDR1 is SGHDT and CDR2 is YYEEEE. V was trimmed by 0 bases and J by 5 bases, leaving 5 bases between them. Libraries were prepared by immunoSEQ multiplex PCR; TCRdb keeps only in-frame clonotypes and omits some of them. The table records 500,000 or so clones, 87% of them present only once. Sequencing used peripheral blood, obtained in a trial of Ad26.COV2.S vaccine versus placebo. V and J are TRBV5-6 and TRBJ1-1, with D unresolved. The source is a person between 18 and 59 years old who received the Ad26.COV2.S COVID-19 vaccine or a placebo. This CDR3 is CASSLGWTEAFF. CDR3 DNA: TGTGCCAGCAGCTTGGGATGGACTGAAGCTTTCTTT.